The 32 T cell receptor beta chains reported below all come from one sample, sequenced in a study of vaccination and CD4 T cells after COVID-19. Treatment specified: approximately 11-day PBMC culture with coronavirus spike peptide pools or control peptides (ViraFEST assay). The Oncomine TCR Beta short-read assay was applied to DNA of cultured CD4+ T cells. TCRdb recomputed calls from the PCR reads with MiXCR, one row per CDR3 protein. The repertoire consists of some 7,000 distinct CDR3 sequences, with 73% occurring once and the leading ten covering roughly 17%. What these receptors recognize is not known. Sequencing was performed on CD4+ T cells from blood, cultured in vitro. The receptor set was obtained from a human donor who had recovered from COVID-19.

V usage is TRBV6-2 or TRBV6-3 and J usage is TRBJ2-7; unclear D gene. The germline V and J ends were trimmed by 1 base and 6 bases, with 10 bases remaining between them. Germline V gene lookup returns CDR1 MNHEY and CDR2 SVGEGT. The CDR3 loop spans 13 amino acids. DNA for the CDR3: TGTGCCAGCAGTTACTATAACATGGTCGAGCAGTACTTC. Its protein is CASSYYNMVEQYF.

The chain joins TRBV19 to TRBJ2-6; D unclear. V was clipped by 3 bases and J by 4 bases, with 10 bases between them. The CDR3 length is 15 residues. Germline lookup yields CDR1 LNHDA and CDR2 SQIVND (reference sequence). Here the CDR3 DNA reads TGTGCCAGTAGTATTCGTCAGACAGGGGCCAACGTCCTGACTTTC. Translation: CASSIRQTGANVLTF.

V is TRBV28 and J is TRBJ1-1; D perhaps matches TRBD1 (5 bases). Trimming pared 8 bases from V and 6 bases from J, leaving 16 bases between. The CDR3 has 13 amino acids. CDR1 MDHEN and CDR2 SYDVKM come from the germline V gene. The CDR3 DNA sequence: TGTGCCAGCGGGACCAACCCAGGTGCTGAAGCTTTCTTT. Translation: CASGTNPGAEAFF.

This chain joins TRBV4-2 and TRBJ1-3, with 7 bases that match TRBD1. J gave up 3 bases and V 0 bases, and 2 bases lay outside the gene matches. The germline CDR1 and CDR2 sequences are LGHNA and YNFKEQ. This CDR3 has 15 residues. The CDR3 region has the DNA TGTGCCAGCAGCCAAGACAGGGGGGTTGGAAACACCATATATTTT. Protein product: CASSQDRGVGNTIYF.

V gene TRBV20-1 combines with J gene TRBJ2-2; no clear D. This CDR3 has 16 residues. Between the trimmed V and J ends, which lost 2 bases and 2 bases, there was a span of 15 bases. The germline V gene encodes CDR1 DFQATT and CDR2 SNEGSKA (reference sequence). CDR3 bases: TGCAGTGCTAGATTGTTTACCGATTTTAACACCGGGGAGCTGTTTTTT. Translation gives CSARLFTDFNTGELFF.

The sample holds one count of this clonotype. The chain combines TRBV7-2 with TRBJ1-6; D unclear. The ends were cut back, 1 base at V and 7 bases at J, with 11 bases in the middle. The CDR3 covers 15 residues. From germline, CDR1 is SGHTA and CDR2 FQGNSA. The CDR3 DNA sequence: TGTGCCAGCAGCTTAGTCGGATCTATAAATTCACCCCTCCACTTT. Protein sequence: CASSLVGSINSPLHF.

The chain joins TRBV19 to TRBJ1-6; TRBD1 aligns across 9 bases. The germline V gene has CDR1 LNHDA and CDR2 SQIVND (reference sequence). V trimming: 6 bases; J trimming: 6 bases; junction bases outside the gene matches: 3. The CDR3 consists of 14 residues. CDR3 bases: TGTGCCAGTAGACCGGGACAGGGTAATTCACCCCTCCACTTT. Translated, it gives CASRPGQGNSPLHF.

V usage is TRBV20-1 and J usage is TRBJ1-3; 7 bases are a match to TRBD1. The J segment lost 10 bases and the V segment lost 1 base, leaving 10 bases of the junction unmatched. The CDR3 sequence is 14 residues long. From germline, CDR1 is DFQATT and CDR2 SNEGSKA (reference sequence). The CDR3 sequence is CSARVAGGLRTIYF. CDR3 coding DNA: TGCAGTGCTAGAGTGGCAGGGGGGCTTCGGACCATATATTTT.

This sequence joins TRBV27 and TRBJ2-7; D remains unclear. Trimming shortened V by 2 bases and J by 4 bases, and 3 bases separated the two germline ends. From germline, CDR1 is MNHEY and CDR2 SMNVEV (reference sequence). CDR3 length equals 11 residues. The CDR3 loop is CASSLIYEQYF. DNA for the CDR3: TGTGCCAGCAGTTTAATATACGAGCAGTACTTC.

The chain has TRBV19 and TRBJ2-3; 7 bases agree with TRBD2. CDR1 LNHDA and CDR2 SQIVND come from the germline V gene (reference sequence). CDR3 length equals 21 residues. V lost 5 bases and J lost 3; bases outside the gene matches: 26. The CDR3 region is CASSASYVTAAGTMPTDTQYF. The CDR3 nucleotides are TGTGCCAGTAGTGCGTCATACGTAACAGCAGCCGGGACTATGCCAACAGATACGCAGTATTTT. The full variable domain, rest sourced from reference TRBV19 and TRBJ2-3, is DGGITQSPKYLFRKEGQNVTLSCEQNLNHDAMYWYRQDPGQGLRLIYYSQIVNDFQKGDIAEGYSVSREKKESFPLTVTSAQKNPTAFYLCASSASYVTAAGTMPTDTQYFGPGTRLTVL.

The CDR3 sequence: CASSSPGYTEAFF. CDR3 DNA sequence: TGTGCCAGCAGCTCTCCAGGGTACACTGAAGCTTTCTTT. This sequence joins TRBV6-1 and TRBJ1-1; perhaps TRBD1 as D (5 bases). Germline values: CDR1 MNHNS, CDR2 SASEGT. V was cut by 6 bases and J by 3 bases, with 11 bases left in between. The CDR3 contains 13 residues.

This clonotype is medium-sized (0.01 to 0.1%). The gene calls are TRBV19 and TRBJ1-5; D might be TRBD1 (6 bases). Germline lookup yields CDR1 LNHDA and CDR2 SQIVND (reference sequence). The CDR3 sequence is 17 residues long. Deletions cut 5 bases from V and 7 bases from J, with 24 bases between. CDR3: CASSSGAGQLGGQPQHF. The CDR3 DNA reads TGTGCCAGTAGTTCCGGCGCCGGACAGCTCGGGGGGCAGCCCCAGCATTTT.

V and J are TRBV28 and TRBJ2-7, with TRBD1 matching over 9 bases. This CDR3 is 15 amino acids long. The V and J ends lost 2 bases and 1 base, in that order; junction bases with no gene match: 3. The germline V gene has CDR1 MDHEN and CDR2 SYDVKM. This CDR3 is CASSLAGTGSYEQYF. The CDR3 coding sequence is TGTGCCAGCAGTTTAGCAGGGACAGGGTCCTACGAGCAGTACTTC.

This rearrangement joins TRBV10-2 to TRBJ1-2; TRBD1 matches at 8 bases. This CDR3 is 14 amino acids long. The germline V gene has CDR1 WSHSY and CDR2 SAAADI. The trim removed 6 bases at V and 7 bases at J, leaving 10 bases unmatched. DNA of the CDR3: TGCGCCAGCAGAGGGCAGGGGGCGTTGGTTGGCTACACCTTC. Translation gives CASRGQGALVGYTF.

The rearrangement joins TRBV6-2 or TRBV6-3 to TRBJ2-6, with a possible D match to TRBD1 (6 bases). The CDR3 extends over 16 amino acids. CDR1 is MNHEY, CDR2 SVGEGT, per germline. V lost 5 bases and J 6 bases, leaving 17 bases between the germline ends. The CDR3 nucleotides are TGTGCCAGCAGTGGTAGGGCAGGGGTAGCGGCCAACGTCCTGACTTTC. Translated: CASSGRAGVAANVLTF.

This clonotype has only one observation. The chain uses TRBV20-1 and TRBJ2-7; 10 positions agree with TRBD2. This CDR3 has 14 amino acids. The V segment lost 6 bases and the J segment 4 bases; nucleotides outside the gene matches: 9. In germline, CDR1 is DFQATT, CDR2 SNEGSKA (reference sequence). The CDR3 protein is CSAGRTSGKYEQYF. The CDR3 DNA is TGCAGTGCCGGGAGGACTAGCGGCAAATACGAGCAGTACTTC.

In nucleotides, the CDR3 is TGTGCCAGCAGTTGGACAGGAGGCTCCTATAATTCACCCCTCCACTTT. It specifies CASSWTGGSYNSPLHF. The chain has TRBV6-5 and TRBJ1-6; 7 positions match TRBD1. Germline-derived CDR1 and CDR2 are MNHEY and SVGAGI. J gave up 0 bases and V 4 bases, and 3 bases lay outside the gene matches. This CDR3 contains 16 residues.

This clonotype is termed large (0.1 to 1%). The chain employs TRBV25-1 and TRBJ1-5; no firm D call. The germline CDR1 and CDR2 sequences are MGHDK and SYGVNS. V was trimmed by 3 bases and J by 1 base, leaving 7 bases between them. The CDR3 loop spans 14 amino acids. Here the CDR3 reads CASSDSRSNQPQHF. The DNA of the CDR3 is TGTGCCAGCAGTGACAGTAGGAGCAATCAGCCCCAGCATTTT.

This chain uses TRBV7-2 with TRBJ2-5; D might be TRBD2 (5 bases). V shed 3 bases and J shed 5 bases, with 13 bases lying between them. Germline V gene data show CDR1 as SGHTA and CDR2 as FQGNSA. The CDR3 runs 14 residues. CDR3 coding DNA: TGTGCCAGCAGCTTTTTCCGGGAACTTGAGACCCAGTACTTC. Its translation: CASSFFRELETQYF.

This clonotype is classed as medium-sized (0.01 to 0.1%). The rearrangement links TRBV7-9 to TRBJ2-1, with TRBD1 matching 7 bases. The CDR3 is made up of 16 amino acids. Unmatched junction bases numbered 16, after V lost 7 bases and J lost 7 bases. CDR1 is SEHNR, CDR2 FQNEAQ, per germline (reference sequence). The CDR3 DNA is TGTGCCAGCATCGCGAGGGGGCGTGGGCGTAGTAATGAGCAGTTCTTC. It encodes CASIARGRGRSNEQFF.

The chain links TRBV7-2 to TRBJ1-1; D call uncertain. This CDR3 has 11 amino acids. The germline V and J ends were trimmed by 4 bases and 7 bases, with 7 bases remaining between them. The germline V gene encodes CDR1 SGHTA and CDR2 FQGNSA. CDR3 in amino acids: CASSSPGEAFF. The CDR3 coding sequence is TGTGCCAGCAGCTCCCCCGGTGAAGCTTTCTTT.

The chain links TRBV28 to TRBJ1-5; a possible D gene is TRBD1 (5 bases). Trimming pared 4 bases from V and 0 bases from J, leaving 25 bases between. This CDR3 is built from 20 residues. Germline lookup yields CDR1 MDHEN and CDR2 SYDVKM. In DNA form, the CDR3 reads TGTGCCAGCAGTTCTAGAACCGGGACCCGCCTAACTTATAGCAATCAGCCCCAGCATTTT. It specifies CASSSRTGTRLTYSNQPQHF.

The chain combines TRBV7-2 with TRBJ2-7; the match to TRBD2 covers 9 bases. V was pared by 1 base and J by 0 bases, with 4 bases of the junction left unmatched. CDR3 length: 16 residues. Germline CDR1 reads SGHTA; CDR2 reads FQGNSA. The DNA for the CDR3 is TGTGCCAGCAGCTTAGTGCAGCGGGAGGTCTCCTACGAGCAGTACTTC. Translation gives CASSLVQREVSYEQYF.

This chain links TRBV24-1 with TRBJ2-7, with D perhaps given as TRBD1 or TRBD2 (5 bases each). Germline V gene sequence: CDR1 KGHDR, CDR2 SFDVKD. The CDR3 length is 13 residues. The V gene lost 4 bases and the J gene lost 4 bases, with 10 bases spanning the gap. The CDR3 spells CATSDTGLYEQYF. The CDR3 DNA sequence: TGTGCCACCAGTGACACGGGGCTTTACGAGCAGTACTTC.

The chain is built from TRBV6-1 and TRBJ2-7; D is undetermined. CDR3 length: 13 amino acids. Trimming took 6 bases from V and 2 from J, leaving 11 bases between them. CDR1 is MNHNS, CDR2 SASEGT, per germline. In DNA, the CDR3 is TGTGCCAGCAGACCCACCATTACCTACGAGCAGTACTTC. Protein: CASRPTITYEQYF.

This clonotype counts as large. The chain carries TRBV6-1 and TRBJ1-1, with TRBD1 matching over 9 bases. With 8 bases clipped from V and 11 bases from J, the junction kept 3 bases outside the gene matches. Germline V CDR1 and CDR2: MNHNS, SASEGT. This CDR3 has 10 residues. Written as DNA, the CDR3 is TGTGCCAGCGGAGACAGGGGGGCTTTCTTT. This translates into CASGDRGAFF.

The chain links TRBV7-7 to TRBJ2-7; 7 bases match TRBD1. Per germline, CDR1 SSHAT and CDR2 FNYEAQ (reference sequence). This CDR3 has 15 residues. Germline trimming cut 5 bases from V and 0 bases from J; bases unmatched to any gene: 7. The CDR3 sequence is CASSLRDSHSYEQYF. The CDR3 DNA reads TGTGCCAGCAGCCTTCGGGACAGTCACTCCTACGAGCAGTACTTC. Combining the CDR3 with reference TRBV7-7 and TRBJ2-7 gives the whole variable domain GAGVSQSPRYKVTKRGQDVTLRCDPISSHATLYWYQQALGQGPEFLTYFNYEAQPDKSGLPSDRFSAERPEGSISTLTIQRTEQRDSAMYRCASSLRDSHSYEQYFGPGTRLTVT.

This clonotype was seen only a few times. The V call is TRBV20-1, the J call TRBJ1-1; 7 bases line up with TRBD1. Germline trimming cut 4 bases from V and 5 bases from J; bases unmatched to any gene: 7. The CDR3 has 13 residues. Germline values: CDR1 DFQATT, CDR2 SNEGSKA (reference sequence). The CDR3 loop reads CSAKDREGTEAFF. CDR3 bases: TGCAGTGCTAAAGACAGGGAGGGGACTGAAGCTTTCTTT.

V and J are TRBV9 and TRBJ2-7; D is unresolved. This CDR3 has 16 residues. Deletions cut 1 base from V and 2 bases from J, with 16 bases between. Per the germline V gene, CDR1 is SGDLS and CDR2 is YYNGEE. This chain's CDR3 is CASSVRAEPGPYEQYF. The DNA of the CDR3 is TGTGCCAGCAGCGTAAGGGCGGAACCAGGACCCTACGAGCAGTACTTC.

The chain carries TRBV7-2 and TRBJ1-1; 7 nucleotides align to TRBD1. V lost 5 bases, J lost 4 bases, and 10 bases stayed unmatched. The V gene's germline CDR1 is SGHTA and CDR2 FQGNSA. This CDR3 comprises 15 residues. As DNA, the CDR3 is TGTGCCAGCAGCCCTAGACAGGGTCGGGGCACTGAAGCTTTCTTT. Encoded protein: CASSPRQGRGTEAFF.

This clonotype was seen only a few times. This chain uses TRBV28 with TRBJ1-1; TRBD1 might be the D (6 bases). V dropped 7 bases and J dropped 3 bases, with 12 bases sitting between them. The germline V gene encodes CDR1 MDHEN and CDR2 SYDVKM. The CDR3 consists of 13 residues. CDR3 region: CASTHREYTEAFF. The CDR3 nucleotides read TGTGCCAGCACGCACAGGGAATACACTGAAGCTTTCTTT.

This clonotype was counted a few times. This chain connects TRBV7-2 to TRBJ1-3, with TRBD1 identical over 7 bases. Germline V gene data show CDR1 as SGHTA and CDR2 as FQGNSA. After removal of 3 bases from V and 2 bases from J, the junction contained 4 bases not matched to a gene. The CDR3 has 15 amino acids. DNA for the CDR3: TGTGCCAGCAGCTTTTCCCAGGGGGCTGGAAACACCATATATTTT. It is translated as CASSFSQGAGNTIYF.